The 18 T cell receptor beta chains presented below share a single source sample, sequenced in a study of blood T cell repertoires in COVID-19. Clones were sequenced by immunoSEQ multiplex PCR, and TCRdb holds only the in-frame ones, with some missing. The data contain approximately 190,000 clones, 83% of them singletons. Sequenced input: peripheral blood. Source of these receptors: a woman aged 40 to 49 with acute or convalescent COVID-19.

The J gene is TRBJ2-1, the V gene TRBV19; 9 nucleotides align to TRBD2. Unmatched junction bases numbered 15, after V lost 7 bases and J lost 2 bases. The CDR3 covers 18 residues. Germline values: CDR1 LNHDA, CDR2 SQIVND (reference sequence). The CDR3 bases are TGTGCCAGTAAACCCGGACTGTCTAGCGGGGCACCCTACAATGAGCAGTTCTTC. Its translation: CASKPGLSSGAPYNEQFF.

The V call is TRBV4-1, the J call TRBJ1-5, with D perhaps matching TRBD1 (6 bases). Germline loops: CDR1 MGHRA, CDR2 YSYEKL. CDR3 length: 14 residues. V lost 3 bases, J lost 5 bases, and 11 bases lay in between. CDR3 bases: TGCGCCAGCAGCCAGGACAGTCTCTATCAGCCCCAGCATTTT. Amino acid sequence: CASSQDSLYQPQHF.

The chain uses TRBV11-2 and TRBJ2-7; the D gene is possibly TRBD1 (6 bases). Germline V gene lookup returns CDR1 SGHAT and CDR2 FQNNGV. The CDR3 spans 12 residues. V lost 2 bases, J lost 5 bases, and 7 bases lay in between. CDR3 residues: CASSLYRDEQYF. The CDR3 nucleotides read TGTGCCAGCAGCTTATACAGGGACGAGCAGTACTTC.

The rearrangement links TRBV5-6 to TRBJ1-5, with TRBD1 as a possible D gene (5 bases). The CDR3 length is 18 residues. Germline assignment: CDR1 SGHDT and CDR2 YYEEEE. V lost 5 bases and J 3 bases, leaving 24 bases between the germline ends. Here the CDR3 DNA reads TGTGCCAGCAGGTATAAGAAGGGAATAGGGGCTCTCAATCAGCCCCAGCATTTT. Amino acid sequence: CASRYKKGIGALNQPQHF.

The chain couples TRBV5-5 to TRBJ1-6; weak D call: TRBD1 (5 bases). Trimming removed 1 base at V and 10 bases at J, with 9 bases between. CDR3 length equals 13 residues. CDR1 SGHKS and CDR2 YYEKEE come from the germline V gene (reference sequence). The CDR3 here is CASSLYWGSPLHF. The CDR3 nucleotides read TGTGCCAGCAGCTTGTATTGGGGCTCACCCCTCCACTTT.

The chain combines TRBV13 with TRBJ1-6, with D tentatively TRBD1 (5 bases). This CDR3 comprises 16 residues. Trimming took 0 bases from V and 10 from J, leaving 16 bases between them. The germline CDR1 and CDR2 sequences are PRHDT and FYEKMQ (reference sequence). In DNA form, the CDR3 reads TGTGCCAGCAGCTTAGGAGGAGCTTTTTCAGGGTCACCCCTCCACTTT. Residues: CASSLGGAFSGSPLHF.

V gene TRBV20-1 combines with J gene TRBJ2-7; no reliable D call. Germline CDR1 and CDR2: DFQATT and SNEGSKA (reference sequence). The length of the CDR3 is 11 residues. Trimming pared 3 bases from V and 6 bases from J, leaving 9 bases between. This chain's CDR3 is CSARAGSEQYF. CDR3 sequence (DNA): TGCAGTGCTAGGGCAGGTAGCGAGCAGTACTTC.

The chain combines TRBV5-6 with TRBJ1-6; a possible D gene is TRBD1 (5 bases). The CDR3 spans 14 residues. Trimming cost V 4 bases and J 7 bases, with 12 bases left between them. Germline loops: CDR1 SGHDT, CDR2 YYEEEE. The DNA for the CDR3 is TGTGCCAGCAGCCTAGGTGGGGGGAATTCACCCCTCCACTTT. Translation gives CASSLGGGNSPLHF. Drawing the rest from reference TRBV5-6 and TRBJ1-6, the complete variable domain is DAGVTQSPTHLIKTRGQQVTLRCSPKSGHDTVSWYQQALGQGPQFIFQYYEEEERQRGNFPDRFSGHQFPNYSSELNVNALLLGDSALYLCASSLGGGNSPLHFGNGTRLTVT.

This chain connects TRBV5-4 to TRBJ2-2; D remains ambiguous. The length of the CDR3 is 13 residues. Germline V gives CDR1 SGHNT, CDR2 YYREEE (reference sequence). V lost 7 bases and J lost 2, with 9 bases in between. As DNA, the CDR3 is TGTGCCAGCCTTGAACTAAACACCGGGGAGCTGTTTTTT. As protein: CASLELNTGELFF.

With regard to this clone: A much larger clone lies a single base off, so this may be a read error. The rearrangement links TRBV6-1 to TRBJ2-1; 11 bases are a match to TRBD1. CDR1 and CDR2 (germline): MNHNS, SASEGT. The CDR3 extends over 15 amino acids. Losses at the gene ends were 6 bases for V and 3 bases for J; bases not matched to a gene: 4. In DNA form, the CDR3 reads TGTGCCAGCAGCTCCGGGACAGGGGGCTACAATGAGCAGTTCTTC. It yields the protein CASSSGTGGYNEQFF.

This clone was seen once. The rearrangement joins TRBV7-9 to TRBJ1-5, with 12 bases fitting TRBD1. Germline V lookup: CDR1 SEHNR, CDR2 FQNEAQ (reference sequence). CDR3 length equals 15 residues. V gave up 5 bases and J gave up 5 bases; unmatched junction bases: 4. Here the CDR3 reads CASSLGTGGDQPQHF. CDR3 DNA sequence: TGTGCCAGCAGCCTAGGGACAGGGGGCGATCAGCCCCAGCATTTT. Variable domain in full (rest from reference TRBV7-9 and TRBJ1-5): DTGVSQNPRHKITKRGQNVTFRCDPISEHNRLYWYRQTLGQGPEFLTYFQNEAQLEKSRLLSDRFSAERPKGSFSTLEIQRTEQGDSAMYLCASSLGTGGDQPQHFGDGTRLSIL.

Details on this clone: An end of the junction differs from the germline gene, which may be a read error. The same CDR3 arises from other DNA sequences in this sample as well. The rearrangement uses TRBV18 and TRBJ1-5; D not certain. The CDR3 has 14 amino acids. CDR1 and CDR2 (germline): KGHSH, LQKENI. CDR3 loop: CASSPPYSNQPQHF. CDR3 DNA sequence: TGTGCCAGCTCCCCACCATATAGCAATCAGCCCCAGCATTTT. Using reference TRBV18 and TRBJ1-5 for the parts outside the CDR3, the full variable domain is NAGVMQNPRHLVRRRGQEARLRCSPMKGHSHVYWYRQLPEEGLKFMVYLQKENIIDESGMPKERFSAEFPKEGPSILRIQQVVRGDSAAYFCASSPPYSNQPQHFGDGTRLSIL.

This clone was seen once. This chain uses TRBV18 with TRBJ2-7, with TRBD1 identical over 10 bases. The junction had 7 bases not matched to a gene; V was cut back by 3 bases and J by 5 bases. Per the germline V gene, CDR1 is KGHSH and CDR2 is LQKENI. The CDR3 totals 15 residues. CDR3 in DNA: TGTGCCAGCTCACCCCCGGGACAGGGGTCCCACGAGCAGTACTTC. This sequence encodes CASSPPGQGSHEQYF.

The chain recombines TRBV14 with TRBJ1-1, with D unresolved. This CDR3 region has 13 residues. The V end was cut by 3 bases, the J end by 7 bases, with 12 bases between. CDR1 is SGHDN and CDR2 is FVKESK in the germline V gene. Here the CDR3 DNA reads TGTGCCAGCAGCCAGGCGACCGGACTTGAAGCTTTCTTT. This translates into CASSQATGLEAFF. The whole variable domain, filled in from reference TRBV14 and TRBJ1-1, reads EAGVTQFPSHSVIEKGQTVTLRCDPISGHDNLYWYRRVMGKEIKFLLHFVKESKQDESGMPNNRFLAERTGGTYSTLKVQPAELEDSGVYFCASSQATGLEAFFGQGTRLTVV.

The chain links TRBV7-9 to TRBJ1-3; 7 positions agree with TRBD1. Germline loops: CDR1 SEHNR, CDR2 FQNEAQ (reference sequence). The J segment lost 2 bases and the V segment lost 5 bases, leaving 15 bases of the junction unmatched. The CDR3 is made up of 18 amino acids. The CDR3 DNA is TGTGCCAGCAGCCCAAGAATCTTACAGGGGACAACTGGAAACACCATATATTTT. It codes for CASSPRILQGTTGNTIYF.

The V call is TRBV5-1, the J call TRBJ2-1; 15 positions match TRBD2. The CDR3 sequence is 19 residues long. After removal of 0 bases from V and 5 bases from J, the junction contained 9 bases not matched to a gene. Per the germline V gene, CDR1 is SGHRS and CDR2 is YFSETQ. CDR3 sequence: CASSLAGLAGGAGNNEQFF. CDR3 coding DNA: TGCGCCAGCAGCTTGGCGGGACTAGCGGGAGGTGCCGGGAACAATGAGCAGTTCTTC.

This sequence joins TRBV11-2 and TRBJ2-5; D might be TRBD1 (6 bases). The CDR3 runs to 13 residues. Germline V gene lookup returns CDR1 SGHAT and CDR2 FQNNGV. V was pared by 5 bases and J by 5 bases, with 12 bases between. The CDR3 nucleotides read TGTGCCAGCAGCCACAGGGTAGGGGAGACCCAGTACTTC. The encoded protein is CASSHRVGETQYF. Full variable domain (rest looked up from reference TRBV11-2 and TRBJ2-5): EAGVAQSPRYKIIEKRQSVAFWCNPISGHATLYWYQQILGQGPKLLIQFQNNGVVDDSQLPKDRFSAERLKGVDSTLKIQPAKLEDSAVYLCASSHRVGETQYFGPGTRLLVL.

V is TRBV30 and J is TRBJ2-7; D might be TRBD1 (5 bases). Per germline, CDR1 GTSNPN and CDR2 SVGIG (reference sequence). Trimming took off 1 base at V and 3 bases at J, with 7 bases between the two ends. CDR3 length equals 12 residues. The CDR3 protein is CAWSGTGYEQYF. The CDR3 region has the DNA TGTGCCTGGAGTGGAACAGGCTACGAGCAGTACTTC.